This T cell receptor (beta chain) emerged from a study of cytomegalovirus exposure and HLA in healthy donors (dated by TCRdb to 2016 to 2017). Background for the entire study: An earlier analysis of approximately 590 of the donors reported 250 to 350 Gb of sequence data and some 120 million unique TCR beta sequences from 150 million to 200 million T cells. An early release covering over 500 HLA-typed donors comprised about 300 gigabases of sequencing data and roughly 85 million unique TCR sequences. Among the roughly 390 genotyped donors, approximately 76% belonged to the genetic ancestry cluster associated with self-reported Caucasian donors. The aim of the study was to test whether cataloging public T cell receptors could identify signatures of past pathogen exposure. The study used immunosequencing to profile the T cell repertoires of around 600 subjects and linked those repertoires to cytomegalovirus serostatus. In addition to the first cohort of approximately 670 subjects, a separate validation cohort of approximately 130 different subjects was used. High-throughput TCR immunosequencing, statistical association of individual TCRs with disease status, and machine learning were combined to predict cytomegalovirus infection status. In a later analysis, previously published TCR beta repertoires from 550 to 700 donors were re-analyzed and high-resolution HLA genotyping was added so that TCR occurrence patterns could be studied. The later analysis used no new phenotypic data to find candidate immune exposures, relying instead on TCR beta sequences and their occurrence across donors. In an earlier analysis of roughly 600 of the donors, high-throughput TCR beta sequencing was used to judge whether each TCR beta V gene segment behaved as functional or pseudogenic. Alongside the repertoire data, information on donor age, sex, ethnicity and CMV serostatus was compiled. In a later genetic analysis, genome-wide SNP genotypes for about 65% of the 666 donors were used, and that subset was treated as a discovery cohort. All discovery cohort repertoires had been generated on a single sequencing platform. HLA typing included class I and class II loci at four-digit resolution. The number of typed donors differed by locus: about 620-630 for A, B, C, DRB1 and DQB1; 500 to 550 for DQA1; 606 for DPA1; and around 450 for DPB1. A handful of DR-DQ haplotypes were treated as single units for association and clustering because of strong linkage in the cohort. Among over 350 genotyped donors of the cohort, an average of approximately 230,000 unique TCR beta nucleotide sequences were sequenced per donor, around 20% of them non-productive. Study-wide findings and limitations: Some IMGT-functional V segments, including TRBV6-2 and TRBV6-3, could not be distinguished by the 87-base-pair reads and were therefore excluded. Most TCR sequences were seen in very few donors, while some public TCRs were found in many individuals. HLA typing was unavailable for some donors at each locus, so association tests used only the typed subset. In a later genetic analysis, a missense DCLRE1C variant was associated with V-gene and J-gene trimming of TCR beta chains, and the association was replicated in an independent cohort. CMV serostatus was the only immune exposure information available for the cohort. In a later analysis, the rate of TCR association differed among HLA loci, with DRB1 alleles having the most associated TCRs and HLA-C alleles having the fewest. In the study, some 160 TCR beta chains were listed as associated with cytomegalovirus. Compared with the roughly 670-donor mean, donors in an Asian-associated ancestry cluster had fewer N-insertions in productive TCRs, according to a later genetic analysis. This cohort had only TCR beta chains sequenced, and the lack of alpha or paired-chain data limited which features could be detected. A group of highly shared sequence variants was considered likely to be a technical artifact of the sequencing pipeline. Linkage disequilibrium might explain the correlated functional status among segregating V segments, but an unknown experimental factor could not be excluded. According to a later analysis, most CMV-associated TCR beta chains appeared to be HLA-restricted, and the HLA associations seemed to be driven largely by CMV exposure. The earlier analysis of some 560 of the donors excluded fewer than 20 rarely observed V segments, including chromosome 9 orphons, because counts were too low. In a later analysis, several top co-occurrence clusters were reported to appear linked to parvovirus B19, influenza, CMV and Epstein-Barr virus. Sequencing depth was assumed to be roughly uniform across donors in the presence/absence analyses, though that assumption may not hold. In an earlier analysis of 587 of the donors, most TCR beta V segments appeared in productive rearrangements about 90% or about 30% of the time, broadly matching IMGT annotations. A few of the identified cytomegalovirus-associated TCR beta chains were confirmed in vitro to be specific for cytomegalovirus antigens. Compared with equally common non-associated chains, HLA-associated TCR beta chains in a later analysis were more clonally expanded and had lower generation probabilities. Specific HLA alleles were associated with 15,000 to 20,000 TCR beta sequences at a false discovery rate of 0.05 in a later analysis. The classifier was reported to diagnose cytomegalovirus status with high specificity and sensitivity in both the original and validation cohorts. The authors suggested that the approach could potentially be generalized to other disease states and immunological phenotypes. A further reported finding was that TCR beta sequences accurately predicted the HLA-A and HLA-B alleles for most subjects in the first cohort. Assigning TCR associations to individual alleles was difficult when HLA alleles, especially DR and DQ, strongly co-occurred.

Details on this clone: The antigen this receptor binds is unknown. Base quality data are lacking; no much larger clone is found one base away.

Counted from cysteine to phenylalanine, this CDR3 has 15 amino acids. Just the 45-base CDR3 DNA is kept, in frame starting at base 1. CDR1 SGHRS and CDR2 YFSETQ are derived from the germline V gene. V lost 4 bases and J lost 7 bases, and the count of bases not matched to a germline gene is 10. Libraries were built with the immunoSEQ multiplex PCR assay. The multiplex PCR relied on a mix of 60 forward primers for TCR Vbeta segments and 13 reverse primers for TCR Jbeta segments. The CDR3 region of rearranged TCR beta genes was amplified from genomic DNA with a multiplex PCR assay. On the Illumina HiSeq System, the amplified TCR beta libraries were sequenced as 87-base-pair reads. The original methods were these. A later analysis tallied tens of millions of unique TCR beta chains across the 666 repertoires, and approximately 9.9 million of those chains were shared by two or more donors. To remove PCR and sequencing errors, raw reads were error-corrected and collapsed into unique sequences using a nearest-neighbor algorithm that merged closely related sequences. V, D and J gene segments were assigned by aligning CDR3 sequences to IMGT reference sequences. For a sequence to be retained, a match of at least six nucleotides to both a V gene segment and a J gene segment was required. A rearrangement counted as productive if the CDR3 had no stop codons and remained in frame with V and J, and every other rearrangement counted as non-productive. CDR3 was defined by IMGT convention, running from the second conserved V-encoded cysteine to the conserved J-encoded phenylalanine. The earlier analysis of roughly 590 of the donors excluded any sequence lacking an unambiguous match to a single V gene segment. In an earlier analysis of around 590 of the donors, a V segment was called functional when productive rearrangements were above 56.7%, and segregating when the standard deviation between donors exceeded 5%. A statistical classification framework was built for diagnosing cytomegalovirus status from the catalog of TCR beta chain sequences. A later analysis assigned V and J genes by comparing TCR nucleotide sequences with IMGT/GENE-DB human TR gene sequences. A later analysis assigned CDR3 sequences and most-parsimonious VDJ recombination scenarios with the TCRdist pipeline. A later analysis defined each TCR beta chain by its CDR3 amino acid sequence plus V-gene family, and excluded reads lacking a unique V-gene family. In a later analysis, approximately 640 highly shared, low-generation-probability nucleotide sequences were removed to address suspected cross-contamination and a sequencing artifact. A later analysis calculated a clonal expansion index for each public chain from normalized within-repertoire ranks of inferred template counts. A later analysis computed generation probabilities with a VDJ recombination model fitted to out-of-frame rearrangements, and checked the results against IGoR. In a later analysis, TCR-TCR, TCR-HLA and TCR-CMV co-occurrence was scored with hypergeometric tests, and a repertoire-size bias correction was applied to TCR pairs. A later analysis estimated false discovery rates by permuting HLA or CMV assignments 20 times. In a later analysis, co-occurring TCRs were grouped with DBSCAN, and TCRdist sequence similarity was added when clustering was performed within HLA-allele-positive subsets. For co-occurrence clustering, repertoires with fewer than 30,000 or more than 120,000 public chains were excluded, along with five repertoires with anomalous nucleotide sharing. TCRdb took over this immuneACCESS table, retaining in-frame rearrangements with V and J assigned. Such tables are incomplete; in checked studies, under half of the missing clones stem from an unresolved V gene, and the remainder is unexplained. That table furnishes V, J and clone size, whereas the DNA furnished D and trimming. Within this sample are 170,000 or so clones, with 84% of them counted one time only. In total, the top ten clones hold about 0.4% of the sample.

The cohort consisted of approximately 690 healthy bone marrow donors. Cohort members were all nominally healthy when sampled, although unrecorded immune exposures were likely present. The donor was CMV seronegative and belonged to the group of under 400 seronegative cohort members. Every donor gave a peripheral blood sample, and the peripheral blood mononuclear cells from that sample were used for TCR beta sequencing. Genomic DNA was extracted from the blood cell samples with the Qiagen DNeasy Blood Extraction Kit. Sequenced: PBMCs. The clonotype originates from a boy between 2 and 10 years old in good health and CMV-seronegative. The chain is assembled from TRBV5-1 and TRBJ2-1; the central 8 bases match TRBD2. The sequenced DNA: TGCGCCAGCAGCCGGGGACTAGAAGTCTTGAATGAGCAGTTCTTC. Translated, it reads CASSRGLEVLNEQFF.